This T cell receptor (beta chain) emerged from a study of control samples from healthy donors and cancer patients. Generated by immunoSEQ multiplex PCR, the TCRdb table keeps only in-frame clones and is missing some. The sample carries more than 85,000 clones, 92% recorded once. This CDR3 contains 18 residues. V was pared by 0 bases and J by 4 bases, with 19 bases between. Germline assignment: CDR1 SGHDN and CDR2 FVKESK. Sequencing was done on a sample of blood. The sequence came from a woman aged 18 to 35 in good health. The chain has TRBV14 and TRBJ1-5; D is unclear. CDR3 sequence reads: CASSQDGPELPLNQPQHF. DNA of the CDR3: TGTGCCAGCAGCCAAGATGGGCCCGAACTACCATTAAATCAGCCCCAGCATTTT.